The sample holds a few counts of the clone carrying this T cell receptor (beta chain). No antigen is known for it. V lost 0 bases to trimming and J lost 2 bases, with 3 bases between them. The CDR3 runs to 12 residues. Per the germline V gene, CDR1 is GTSNPN and CDR2 is SVGIG (reference sequence). Indicated time point: newly diagnosed GD, antithyroid drugs for less than 3 months. PBMC-extracted RNA yielded the TCR library. The source of the sample is a study of regulatory T cells in long-lasting Graves disease. Investigators prepared the TCR beta libraries by applying iRepertoire HTBI primers and Arm-PCR of CDR3 regions. TCRdb passed the multiplex PCR reads through MiXCR, listing each CDR3 protein once. The profile shows around 460,000 distinct CDR3 sequences, 12% to 15% of them singletons. Study-wide points: Patients with persistent disease showed a bias toward TRBV28, TRBJ1-2 and TRBJ2-5. Tissue studied was limited to peripheral blood, excluding thyroid tissue.

Separately, the same data were catalogued under a study of T cells in Graves' hyperthyroidism and ophthalmopathy. From that paper: Subjects aged 18 to 65 presented with newly diagnosed hyperthyroidism of less than 2 months' duration. Researchers report that a 13 V-J model separated ophthalmopathy from stable hyperthyroidism.

The TCR originated in a woman aged 45 to 65 with Graves disease. The chain couples TRBV30 to TRBJ2-3; D is uncertain. Source: peripheral blood mononuclear cells (PBMCs), taken at new diagnosis, from a patient treated with antithyroid drugs. CDR3 nucleotides: TGTGCCTGGAGTGTGGCCACAGATACGCAGTATTTT. Encoded protein: CAWSVATDTQYF.